This entry is about one T cell receptor beta chain. Its matching antigen is unknown. This sample is drawn from a study of high-grade serous ovarian cancer treatment subgroups. Turning to the study itself: On average, approximately 14,000 reads and roughly 7,000 unique TCR beta rearrangements were obtained per sample. Broader study findings: Repertoire similarity ranged roughly 0.095 to 0.8 between tumors of one patient.

Sequencing was performed with immunoSEQ multiplex PCR; in TCRdb, only in-frame clones are kept and a portion is missing. The sample records about 16,000 clones, almost 75% being singletons. Tumor samples were taken before definitive surgery or chemotherapy. Germline values: CDR1 LNHDA, CDR2 SQIVND (reference sequence). Between the trimmed V and J ends, which lost 9 bases and 0 bases, there was a span of 12 bases. The CDR3 has 14 residues. The rearrangement joins TRBV19 to TRBJ2-1, with D perhaps matching TRBD2 (6 bases). Sequenced: tumor tissue. The TCR originated in a human donor with high-grade serous ovarian cancer. The CDR3 sequence is CASQRDFSYNEQFF. As DNA, the CDR3 is TGTGCCAGCCAACGGGACTTCTCCTACAATGAGCAGTTCTTC.